The text below deals with one TCR beta chain. The sample originates from a study of blood T cell repertoires in COVID-19. Study in general: COVID-19 samples collected from the United States, Italy and Spain covered acute and convalescent phases. PBMCs, B-cell-depleted T cells, or T cells were the source of the cDNA or gDNA that made up the material.

The CDR3 is made up of 12 amino acids. The germline V gene encodes CDR1 SNHLY and CDR2 FYNNEI. Unmatched junction bases numbered 3, after V lost 7 bases and J lost 4 bases. Clinical histories supplied by participants themselves formed the basis of cohort assignment. Original handling: Researchers report that nucleated cell counts were estimated from reference gene primer amplification. Repertoires were generated with immunoSEQ multiplex PCR, while TCRdb's copy carries only in-frame clones and drops some. The DNA gave D and trimming, while V, J and clone size come from that table. The data show some 250,000 clones, with roughly 88% seen just once and 1.5% to 2% held by the top ten.

This TCR came from a woman aged 50 to 60 who had recovered from COVID-19. The sequenced sample consisted of PBMCs or T cells enriched from blood (not recorded which). The chain recombines TRBV2 with TRBJ1-2; TRBD1 agrees at 7 bases. The chain's CDR3 is CASTTGVYGYTF. CDR3 nucleotide sequence: TGTGCCAGCACCACAGGGGTCTATGGCTACACCTTC. The full variable domain, with the rest looked up from reference TRBV2 and TRBJ1-2, is EPEVTQTPSHQVTQMGQEVILRCVPISNHLYFYWYRQILGQKVEFLVSFYNNEISEKSEIFDDQFSVERPDGSNFTLKIRSTKLEDSAMYFCASTTGVYGYTFGSGTRLTVV.